This TCR beta chain is drawn from a study of T cells in Graves' hyperthyroidism and ophthalmopathy. Amplified TCR beta CDR3 regions derived from RNA transcripts. HTBI primers were used for first-round RT-PCR of the TCR CDR3. From the multiplex PCR reads, TCRdb called clonotypes with MiXCR, one entry per CDR3 protein. The table lists 93,000 or so distinct CDR3 sequences, roughly 50% of them singletons. The germline V gene has CDR1 KGHDR and CDR2 SFDVKD. The CDR3 is 11 amino acids in total, end residues counted. Comment on this clonotype: Since the CDR3 does not end with the conserved phenylalanine or tryptophan, this likely comes from a read error. It is unclear where the CDR3 begins or ends on the DNA, so no DNA is shown, and the CDR3 is as TCRdb lists it.

The chain links TRBV24-1 to TRBJ1-3; the D call in the table, TRBD1, was not verified against the DNA. The sequenced sample was blood. The receptor's source is a man between 40 and 49 years old with Graves' hyperthyroidism. The CDR3 sequence: CATSDLGGWGT.